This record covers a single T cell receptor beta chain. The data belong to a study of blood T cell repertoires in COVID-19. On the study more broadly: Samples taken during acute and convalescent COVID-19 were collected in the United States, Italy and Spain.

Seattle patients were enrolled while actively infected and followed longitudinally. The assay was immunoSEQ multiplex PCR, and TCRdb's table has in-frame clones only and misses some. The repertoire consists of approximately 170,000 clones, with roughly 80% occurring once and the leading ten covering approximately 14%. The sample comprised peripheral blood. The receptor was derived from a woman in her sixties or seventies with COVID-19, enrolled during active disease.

The chain's CDR3 is CAWSVSRNYGYTF. CDR3 nucleotides: TGTGCCTGGAGTGTATCGCGGAACTATGGCTACACCTTC. The chain employs TRBV30 and TRBJ1-2; D unresolved. Trimming shortened V by 0 bases and J by 2 bases, and 7 bases separated the two germline ends. The CDR3 runs to 13 residues. From germline, CDR1 is GTSNPN and CDR2 SVGIG (reference sequence). The entire variable domain, with the rest obtained from reference TRBV30 and TRBJ1-2, is as follows: SQTIHQWPATLVQPVGSPLSLECTVEGTSNPNLYWYRQAAGRGLQLLFYSVGIGQISSEVPQNLSASRPQDRQFILSSKKLLLSDSGFYLCAWSVSRNYGYTFGSGTRLTVV.